The 15 T cell receptor beta chains below come from one sample, sequenced in a study of T-cell memory formation after mild COVID-19. TCRdb re-called the 5' RACE reads through MiXCR, storing one row per CDR3 protein. The sample includes just under 50,000 distinct CDR3 sequences, approximately 12% of them seen just once. Sequencing used PBMCs or a T cell subset sorted from them (not recorded which). The receptors were sampled from a man aged 18 to 29 who had mild COVID-19 (a few samples of this study predate the infection). Cell type and time point are not known.

This clonotype came up a few times. V and J are TRBV12-3 or TRBV12-4 and TRBJ2-1, with D maybe TRBD2 (6 bases). The ends were cut back, 7 bases at V and 6 bases at J, with 13 bases in the middle. The CDR3 has 13 amino acids. CDR3 nucleotide sequence: TGTGCCAGCATCTACGGGGGTATCAATGAGCAGTTCTTC. Translating it yields CASIYGGINEQFF.

V usage is TRBV4-1 and J usage is TRBJ2-7; 12 positions agree with TRBD1. V dropped 5 bases and J dropped 7; count of bases not matched to a gene: 9. The length of the CDR3 is 15 residues. The germline CDR1 and CDR2 sequences are MGHRA and YSYEKL. CDR3 protein: CASSSAGTGGWEQYF. The CDR3 nucleotides read TGCGCCAGCAGCTCCGCCGGGACAGGGGGCTGGGAGCAGTACTTC.

This clonotype was counted between two and nine times. The chain couples TRBV5-1 to TRBJ2-5; 10 bases line up with TRBD2. Unmatched junction bases numbered 2, after V lost 0 bases and J lost 3 bases. The CDR3 runs 15 residues. CDR1 and CDR2 (germline): SGHRS, YFSETQ. The DNA for the CDR3 is TGCGCCAGCAGCTTGGCCGGGACTAGCGAAGAGACCCAGTACTTC. It codes for CASSLAGTSEETQYF.

This clonotype was detected ten times or more. The J gene is TRBJ2-1, the V gene TRBV6-2 or TRBV6-3; D is unresolved. V lost 9 bases and J lost 10, with 10 bases in between. The germline V gene has CDR1 MNHEY and CDR2 SVGEGT. This CDR3 region has 10 residues. As DNA, the CDR3 is TGTGCCAGGGACGCTCGCGAGCAGTTCTTC. Translating gives CARDAREQFF.

The chain employs TRBV6-5 and TRBJ1-1; 7 nucleotides align to TRBD1. This CDR3 region has 14 residues. Trimming at V came to 6 bases and at J to 1 base, leaving 5 bases not matched to a gene. CDR1 and CDR2 from the germline V gene are MNHEY and SVGAGI. The CDR3 protein is CASRSTGANTEAFF. In nucleotides, the CDR3 is TGTGCCAGCAGGTCTACAGGGGCGAACACTGAAGCTTTCTTT.

This clonotype appeared many times. The chain joins TRBV4-3 to TRBJ2-1, with TRBD2 matching over 8 bases. This CDR3 has 16 amino acids. Trimming at V came to 0 bases and at J to 4 bases, leaving 5 bases not matched to a gene. The germline gives CDR1 LGHNA, CDR2 YSLEER. CDR3 residues: CASSQEEGLEYNEQFF. In DNA form, the CDR3 reads TGCGCCAGCAGCCAAGAGGAGGGACTAGAGTACAATGAGCAGTTCTTC.

V usage is TRBV28 and J usage is TRBJ2-3, with D unclear. Trimming removed 2 bases from V and 6 bases from J, with 6 bases in between. The CDR3 length is 12 residues. The germline V gene encodes CDR1 MDHEN and CDR2 SYDVKM. In DNA form, the CDR3 reads TGTGCCAGCAGTTTAACTCAGGATACGCAGTATTTT. Protein sequence: CASSLTQDTQYF.

The V and J genes are TRBV10-3 and TRBJ2-1; TRBD1 matches 8 bases. The germline V gene encodes CDR1 ENHRY and CDR2 SYGVKD. The length of the CDR3 is 17 residues. V shed 11 bases and J 5 bases; nucleotides not matched to a gene: 20. Here the CDR3 reads CASEGKPPGQGDNEQFF. The CDR3, as DNA: TGTGCCTCTGAAGGAAAGCCACCCGGACAGGGCGACAATGAGCAGTTCTTC.

For this clonotype: This may be a read error: a much more frequent sequence differs by one nucleotide. The chain employs TRBV4-1 and TRBJ2-5; D call uncertain. V shed 4 bases and J shed 6 bases, with 12 bases lying between them. The CDR3 totals 13 residues. Germline CDR1 and CDR2: MGHRA and YSYEKL. CDR3 coding DNA: TGCGCCAGCAGCCTTACAGTGGAACAGACCCAGTACTTC. Translated, it gives CASSLTVEQTQYF.

The CDR3: CASSSLAGRYNEQFF. CDR3 coding DNA: TGTGCCAGCAGTTCCCTAGCGGGCCGATACAATGAGCAGTTCTTC. The chain couples TRBV7-2 to TRBJ2-1; 8 positions match TRBD2. With 6 bases clipped from V and 4 bases from J, the junction kept 8 bases outside the gene matches. The CDR3 consists of 15 residues. Germline V gene sequence: CDR1 SGHTA, CDR2 FQGNSA. Complete variable domain (other parts from reference TRBV7-2 and TRBJ2-1): GAGVSQSPSNKVTEKGKDVELRCDPISGHTALYWYRQSLGQGLEFLIYFQGNSAPDKSGLPSDRFSAERTGGSVSTLTIQRTQQEDSAVYLCASSSLAGRYNEQFFGPGTRLTVL.

The gene calls are TRBV5-1 and TRBJ2-5; TRBD2 aligns across 11 bases. The CDR3 sequence is 15 residues long. Germline V gene data show CDR1 as SGHRS and CDR2 as YFSETQ. The trim removed 2 bases at V and 5 bases at J, leaving 5 bases unmatched. The CDR3 is CASSFGSGGAETQYF. The CDR3 DNA reads TGCGCCAGCAGCTTCGGTAGCGGGGGGGCCGAGACCCAGTACTTC.

The DNA for the CDR3 is TGCGCCAGCAGTGAGTCGGCAGGGGCCAAAAACATTCAGTACTTC. This translates into CASSESAGAKNIQYF. The genes are TRBV10-1 and TRBJ2-4, with D possibly being TRBD1 (5 bases). The CDR3 length is 15 residues. The V and J ends lost 0 bases and 1 base respectively, with 7 bases between them. CDR1 is WNHNN, CDR2 SYGVQD, per germline (reference sequence).

Ten or more counts support this clonotype. The chain is built from TRBV7-2 and TRBJ2-3; 8 nucleotides line up with TRBD2. The CDR3 has 15 residues. The germline CDR1 and CDR2 sequences are SGHTA and FQGNSA. V was clipped by 5 bases and J by 1 base; unmatched bases: 5. CDR3 loop: CASSAGTSRTDTQYF. DNA for the CDR3: TGTGCCAGCAGCGCCGGGACTAGTCGCACAGATACGCAGTATTTT.

This clonotype has just a few counts. The chain combines TRBV6-1 with TRBJ2-2, with D perhaps being TRBD1 or TRBD2 (6 bases each). Germline V gene lookup returns CDR1 MNHNS and CDR2 SASEGT. The CDR3 consists of 15 residues. Trimming removed 5 bases at V and 3 bases at J, with 13 bases between. The CDR3 bases are TGTGCCAGCAGTCCGGGTGGGGGGCACACCGGGGAGCTGTTTTTT. It yields the protein CASSPGGGHTGELFF.

This clonotype was seen ten or more times. This chain's CDR3 is CASSSGTGSQKEQYF. The CDR3 region has the DNA TGTGCCAGCAGCTCCGGGACAGGCTCCCAGAAGGAGCAGTACTTC. This chain links TRBV7-3 with TRBJ2-7; 8 bases are shared with TRBD1. J gave up 7 bases and V 4 bases, and 12 bases lay outside the gene matches. Germline loops: CDR1 SGHTA, CDR2 FQGTGA. The CDR3 spans 15 residues. The full variable domain, completed using reference TRBV7-3 and TRBJ2-7, is GAGVSQTPSNKVTEKGKYVELRCDPISGHTALYWYRQSLGQGPEFLIYFQGTGAADDSGLPNDRFFAVRPEGSVSTLKIQRTERGDSAVYLCASSSGTGSQKEQYFGPGTRLTVT.